This T cell receptor beta chain was documented in a study of blood T cell repertoires in COVID-19. Study context: PBMCs, B-cell-depleted T cells, or T cells were the source of the cDNA or gDNA that made up the material.

This CDR3 has 13 residues. V lost 2 bases to trimming and J lost 2 bases, with 4 bases between them. The table came from immunoSEQ multiplex PCR; TCRdb's copy has only in-frame clones and leaves some out. The data show around 150,000 clones, over 80% seen once. This chain uses TRBV12-3 or TRBV12-4 with TRBJ1-5; unclear D gene. The material sequenced was peripheral blood. The receptor was isolated from a man in his sixties with active or convalescent COVID-19. CDR3 loop: CASSLFGNQPQHF. The CDR3 DNA follows: TGTGCCAGCAGTTTATTCGGCAATCAGCCCCAGCATTTT.